This entry lists 5 T cell receptor beta chains sequenced from one sample in a study of blood T cell repertoires in COVID-19. Profiling relied on immunoSEQ multiplex PCR, and the TCRdb table lists in-frame clones only, not all of them. The sample holds about 310,000 clones, around 90% seen once. Sequencing input: peripheral blood. These receptor sequences come from a man aged 45-65 years with active or convalescent COVID-19.

The chain recombines TRBV30 with TRBJ1-1; perhaps TRBD1 as D (6 bases). The CDR3 runs 13 residues. CDR1 and CDR2 (germline): GTSNPN, SVGIG (reference sequence). The V and J ends lost 2 bases and 5 bases respectively, with 12 bases between them. The CDR3 protein is CAWSRTVGTEAFF. In nucleotides, the CDR3 is TGTGCCTGGAGTAGGACAGTGGGTACTGAAGCTTTCTTT.

V is TRBV18 and J is TRBJ2-1, with D maybe TRBD2 (6 bases). This CDR3 is 14 amino acids long. Germline V gene data show CDR1 as KGHSH and CDR2 as LQKENI. V shed 5 bases and J shed 4 bases, with 12 bases lying between them. In nucleotides, the CDR3 is TGTGCCAGCTCAGGGAGGTTCCCTTACAATGAGCAGTTCTTC. Translation gives CASSGRFPYNEQFF.

The rearrangement links TRBV5-4 to TRBJ2-5; 7 bases fit TRBD2. The germline CDR1 and CDR2 sequences are SGHNT and YYREEE (reference sequence). V lost 9 bases to trimming and J lost 3 bases; unmatched junction nucleotides: 8. There are 13 residues in the CDR3. The chain's CDR3 is CAIRARGEETQYF. The CDR3 DNA sequence: TGTGCCATCAGGGCCCGGGGGGAAGAGACCCAGTACTTC.

The chain recombines TRBV28 with TRBJ1-2, with 7 bases identical to TRBD1. Germline-derived CDR1 and CDR2 are MDHEN and SYDVKM. This CDR3 is 14 amino acids long. J gave up 4 bases and V 6 bases, and 8 bases lay outside the gene matches. CDR3 protein: CASRPDRDGYGYTF. The CDR3 nucleotides read TGTGCCAGCAGGCCCGACAGGGACGGCTATGGCTACACCTTC.

The rearrangement links TRBV4-2 to TRBJ2-3; TRBD2 matches at 10 bases. This CDR3 contains 18 residues. After removal of 0 bases from V and 3 bases from J, the junction contained 9 bases not matched to a gene. Germline V gives CDR1 LGHNA, CDR2 YNFKEQ. The CDR3 DNA is TGTGCCAGCAGCCAAGACAAAGCGGGGGGGGAGAGGACAGATACGCAGTATTTT. Protein sequence: CASSQDKAGGERTDTQYF.